Following are 16 T cell receptor beta chains from one sample sequenced in a study of identical twins. TCRdb reanalysed the 5' RACE reads using MiXCR and keeps one entry per CDR3 protein. The repertoire holds roughly 290,000 distinct CDR3 sequences, with about 8.1% as singletons. This sample also belongs to another study, concerning yellow fever vaccine responses in identical twins.

Sequencing was carried out using memory (CD45RO+) T cells sorted from blood. These TCRs come from a woman aged 18 to 35 in good health.

There are a few counts of this clonotype. The chain links TRBV5-4 to TRBJ2-3; 8 nucleotides line up with TRBD2. J was trimmed by 2 bases and V by 4 bases; bases with no gene match: 6. The CDR3 contains 15 residues. Germline V gene sequence: CDR1 SGHNT, CDR2 YYREEE (reference sequence). CDR3 loop: CASSVGLAVTDTQYF. CDR3 in DNA: TGTGCCAGCAGCGTCGGACTAGCTGTCACAGATACGCAGTATTTT.

On this clonotype itself: An end of the junction does not agree with germline; a read error may underlie this. The chain has TRBV7-9 and TRBJ2-3, with 11 nucleotides matching TRBD2. Germline V gene data show CDR1 as SEHNR and CDR2 as FQNEAQ (reference sequence). This CDR3 spans 14 amino acids. The DNA of the CDR3 is TGTGCCAGCAGCTCATGGACACCCGGGACTAGCGGACGTTTT. Translation: CASSSWTPGTSGRF.

This clonotype was seen at least ten times. The CDR3 DNA is TGCAGTGCTCTGCGGGGGGGCTCCTACAATGAGCAGTTCTTC. This encodes CSALRGGSYNEQFF. The chain joins TRBV20-1 to TRBJ2-1, with 9 bases identical to TRBD2. Germline values: CDR1 DFQATT, CDR2 SNEGSKA (reference sequence). The V gene end was trimmed by 5 bases and the J gene end by 0 bases; junction bases not matched to a gene: 2. The CDR3 is 14 residues long.

V is TRBV7-3 and J is TRBJ2-2, with a weak D call TRBD1 (5 bases). CDR1 is SGHTA and CDR2 is FQGTGA in the germline V gene. This CDR3 spans 14 amino acids. Trimming shortened V by 8 bases and J by 5 bases, and 15 bases separated the two germline ends. CDR3 DNA sequence: TGTGCCAGCCGAACGGGCAGGGAAACCGGGGAGCTGTTTTTT. Translated, it gives CASRTGRETGELFF.

There are many counts of this clonotype. The chain carries TRBV6-1 and TRBJ1-2; unclear D gene. Trimming removed 6 bases at V and 4 bases at J, with 12 bases between. The CDR3 has 13 residues. Germline-derived CDR1 and CDR2 are MNHNS and SASEGT. The CDR3 sequence: CASRPDWGYGYTF. CDR3 DNA: TGTGCCAGCAGACCGGACTGGGGCTATGGCTACACCTTC.

This sequence joins TRBV18 and TRBJ2-7; maybe TRBD1 (6 bases). Germline CDR1 and CDR2: KGHSH and LQKENI. The germline V and J ends were trimmed by 4 bases and 0 bases, with 13 bases remaining between them. The CDR3 is 15 amino acids. The DNA of the CDR3 is TGTGCCAGCTCACAAGGGGGTGGACACTCCTACGAGCAGTACTTC. It codes for CASSQGGGHSYEQYF. The entire variable domain, with the rest obtained from reference TRBV18 and TRBJ2-7, is as follows: NAGVMQNPRHLVRRRGQEARLRCSPMKGHSHVYWYRQLPEEGLKFMVYLQKENIIDESGMPKERFSAEFPKEGPSILRIQQVVRGDSAAYFCASSQGGGHSYEQYFGPGTRLTVT.

This clonotype was seen only a few times. CDR3 sequence reads: CATSRDGWVEGLTLAKNIQYF. CDR3 nucleotides: TGTGCCACCAGCAGAGACGGATGGGTCGAGGGGTTAACACTAGCCAAAAACATTCAGTACTTC. The J gene is TRBJ2-4, the V gene TRBV15; D is perhaps TRBD1 or TRBD2 (5 bases each). Trimming shortened V by 0 bases and J by 0 bases, and 24 bases separated the two germline ends. The germline V gene encodes CDR1 LNHNV and CDR2 YYDKDF (reference sequence). CDR3 size: 21 residues. Looking up the rest from reference TRBV15 and TRBJ2-4 gives the full variable domain: DAMVIQNPRYQVTQFGKPVTLSCSQTLNHNVMYWYQQKSSQAPKLLFHYYDKDFNNEADTPDNFQSRRPNTSFCFLDIRSPGLGDTAMYLCATSRDGWVEGLTLAKNIQYFGAGTRLSVL.

This chain joins TRBV20-1 and TRBJ2-7; unclear D gene. The CDR3 consists of 19 residues. CDR1 is DFQATT and CDR2 is SNEGSKA in the germline V gene (reference sequence). V lost 3 bases and J lost 0, with 27 bases in between. CDR3 loop: CSASRVAAKRGTISYEQYF. As DNA, the CDR3 is TGCAGTGCTAGTAGGGTAGCAGCTAAGCGAGGAACTATCTCCTACGAGCAGTACTTC.

The chain joins TRBV18 to TRBJ2-5; 10 nucleotides line up with TRBD2. V shed 3 bases, J shed 2 bases, and the junction held 6 bases outside the gene matches. Per the germline V gene, CDR1 is KGHSH and CDR2 is LQKENI. The CDR3 is 16 amino acids. DNA of the CDR3: TGTGCCAGCTCACCGCTACAACTAGCGGGGCAAGAGACCCAGTACTTC. Its protein is CASSPLQLAGQETQYF.

J is TRBJ2-7 and V is TRBV5-4; tentatively, D is TRBD1 (6 bases). Trimming pared 3 bases from V and 2 bases from J, leaving 15 bases between. From germline, CDR1 is SGHNT and CDR2 YYREEE (reference sequence). CDR3 length: 15 amino acids. CDR3 residues: CASSSLGGPPYEQYF. CDR3 nucleotide sequence: TGTGCCAGCAGCTCCCTAGGGGGTCCTCCCTACGAGCAGTACTTC.

This clonotype was detected ten times or more. J is TRBJ2-5 and V is TRBV5-1; 8 bases line up with TRBD2. J was trimmed by 0 bases and V by 2 bases; bases with no gene match: 3. Germline values: CDR1 SGHRS, CDR2 YFSETQ. The CDR3 contains 15 residues. The CDR3 sequence: CASSFVSGNQETQYF. As DNA, the CDR3 is TGCGCCAGCAGCTTTGTTAGCGGGAACCAAGAGACCCAGTACTTC.

This sequence joins TRBV5-1 and TRBJ1-3; no reliable D call. Deletions cut 1 base from V and 2 bases from J, with 7 bases between. The germline CDR1 and CDR2 sequences are SGHRS and YFSETQ. CDR3 length equals 14 residues. The CDR3 nucleotides read TGCGCCAGCAGCTTGTGGGGTACTGGAAACACCATATATTTT. Its protein is CASSLWGTGNTIYF.

This sequence joins TRBV20-1 and TRBJ2-2; TRBD2 matches at 8 bases. Germline-derived CDR1 and CDR2 are DFQATT and SNEGSKA (reference sequence). Germline trimming cut 2 bases from V and 5 bases from J; bases unmatched to any gene: 7. This CDR3 contains 15 residues. The chain's CDR3 is CSARFSGGRTGELFF. Written as DNA, the CDR3 is TGCAGTGCTAGATTCAGCGGGGGTAGAACCGGGGAGCTGTTTTTT.

This clonotype was counted only a few times. This chain joins TRBV28 and TRBJ2-7; D is undetermined. This CDR3 region has 16 residues. V was clipped by 4 bases and J by 0 bases, with 16 bases between them. CDR1 is MDHEN, CDR2 SYDVKM, per germline. The CDR3 DNA follows: TGTGCCAGCAGTTCCCCGACCGAATCCGCCTCCTACGAGCAGTACTTC. Translated: CASSSPTESASYEQYF.

A note on this clonotype: Relative to the germline gene, one junction end is altered; a read error may explain this. In DNA form, the CDR3 reads TGTGCCAGTAGTGTCGTGGTAAACACTGAAGCTTTCTTT. It specifies CASSVVVNTEAFF. The chain carries TRBV6-1 and TRBJ1-1; D is unclear. Germline assignment: CDR1 MNHNS and CDR2 SASEGT. The CDR3 length is 13 residues.

The chain combines TRBV21-1 with TRBJ2-7. TRBV21-1 is assigned pseudogene status. The CDR3 is made up of 15 amino acids. In DNA, the CDR3 is TGTGCCAGCAGCAAAGCCGTCAGGAGGGTCTACGAGCAGTACGTC. Its translation: CASSKAVRRVYEQYV.